The 22 T cell receptor beta chains below were found in one sample sequenced in a study of neurological immune-mediated disorders. TCRdb called the 5' RACE reads again in MiXCR, with one record for every CDR3 protein. Found here are 70,000 or so distinct CDR3 sequences, roughly 5% of them singletons; the top ten hold 2.8%. The sample taken for sequencing was PBMCs. The receptors were sampled from a woman in her thirties with multiple sclerosis.

V and J are TRBV20-1 and TRBJ1-5; D possibly corresponds to TRBD1 (5 bases). V was trimmed by 3 bases and J by 4 bases, leaving 13 bases between them. The CDR3 contains 14 residues. CDR1 is DFQATT, CDR2 SNEGSKA, per germline (reference sequence). CDR3 bases: TGCAGTGCTAGGGCGGGGACCGAGAATCAGCCCCAGCATTTT. It yields the protein CSARAGTENQPQHF.

This clonotype was counted at least ten times. The V and J genes are TRBV20-1 and TRBJ2-7; D is ambiguous. The V gene's germline CDR1 is DFQATT and CDR2 SNEGSKA (reference sequence). V lost 3 bases and J lost 2, with 11 bases in between. This CDR3 spans 13 amino acids. The CDR3 nucleotides read TGCAGTGCTAGTCGAAGCGTCACCTACGAGCAGTACTTC. Its protein is CSASRSVTYEQYF.

This chain connects TRBV18 to TRBJ1-5; TRBD1 aligns across 9 bases. The CDR3 is 15 residues long. V lost 3 bases, J lost 5 bases, and 5 bases stayed unmatched. Germline lookup yields CDR1 KGHSH and CDR2 LQKENI. CDR3 sequence reads: CASSPRTGADQPQHF. In nucleotides, the CDR3 is TGTGCCAGCTCACCCAGGACAGGGGCGGATCAGCCCCAGCATTTT.

The chain carries TRBV9 and TRBJ1-4; no clear D gene. V lost 2 bases, J lost 7 bases, and 18 bases lay in between. CDR1 and CDR2 (germline): SGDLS, YYNGEE. The CDR3 length is 16 residues. CDR3 in amino acids: CASSVGHLTSFEKLFF. CDR3 coding DNA: TGTGCCAGCAGCGTCGGTCACCTTACTAGTTTTGAAAAACTGTTTTTT.

This clonotype was seen a few times. A much larger clonotype is one base distant, so this may be a read error. The gene calls are TRBV7-2 and TRBJ2-1; TRBD2 agrees at 9 bases. The CDR3 runs to 15 residues. Germline V CDR1 and CDR2: SGHTA, FQGNSA. V was clipped by 3 bases and J by 0 bases; unmatched bases: 0. CDR3 sequence: CASSFSGSSYNEQFF. The DNA for the CDR3 is TGTGCCAGCAGCTTTAGCGGGAGCTCCTACAATGAGCAGTTCTTC.

This chain links TRBV11-2 with TRBJ2-3; D gene uncertain. Per the germline V gene, CDR1 is SGHAT and CDR2 is FQNNGV. Trimming left V 0 bases short and J 4 bases short, with 14 bases between. This CDR3 has 16 amino acids. The CDR3 sequence is CASSLDYGSPADTQYF. In nucleotides, the CDR3 is TGTGCCAGCAGCTTAGATTATGGGTCCCCCGCAGATACGCAGTATTTT. Filled out from reference TRBV11-2 and TRBJ2-3, the complete variable domain reads EAGVAQSPRYKIIEKRQSVAFWCNPISGHATLYWYQQILGQGPKLLIQFQNNGVVDDSQLPKDRFSAERLKGVDSTLKIQPAKLEDSAVYLCASSLDYGSPADTQYFGPGTRLTVL.

This clonotype was seen more than once but under ten times. V is TRBV15 and J is TRBJ1-5, with D unclear. Germline loops: CDR1 LNHNV, CDR2 YYDKDF (reference sequence). The CDR3 spans 17 residues. The V and J ends lost 2 bases and 5 bases respectively, with 19 bases between them. The CDR3 nucleotides are TGTGCCACCAGCAGACCGAACGGAGGTAGCGGTTATCAGCCCCAGCATTTT. It yields the protein CATSRPNGGSGYQPQHF.

This clonotype was observed many times. J is TRBJ2-3 and V is TRBV20-1; D gene uncertain. CDR1 and CDR2 from the germline V gene are DFQATT and SNEGSKA (reference sequence). The CDR3 covers 11 residues. The germline V and J ends were trimmed by 3 bases and 6 bases, with 7 bases remaining between them. The CDR3 nucleotides read TGCAGTGCTAGTATTTCGGATACGCAGTATTTT. Translating gives CSASISDTQYF.

This clonotype came up many times. V is TRBV5-6 and J is TRBJ2-1; D gene ambiguous. V shed 0 bases and J shed 5 bases, with 6 bases lying between them. Germline CDR1 and CDR2: SGHDT and YYEEEE. The CDR3 extends over 13 amino acids. The CDR3 region is CASSLAPNNEQFF. In nucleotides, the CDR3 is TGTGCCAGCAGCTTGGCTCCCAACAATGAGCAGTTCTTC.

At least ten counts were recorded for this clonotype. This chain uses TRBV3-1 with TRBJ1-5; TRBD1 aligns across 8 bases. CDR3 length: 16 residues. Trimming took 0 bases from V and 7 from J; bases not matched to a gene: 8. Per germline, CDR1 LGHDT and CDR2 YNNKEL (reference sequence). The CDR3 DNA sequence: TGTGCCAGCAGCCAAGAAGCAGGGGGCTTGGTACAGCCCCAGCATTTT. Translating it yields CASSQEAGGLVQPQHF. The whole variable domain, remainder taken from reference TRBV3-1 and TRBJ1-5, is DTAVSQTPKYLVTQMGNDKSIKCEQNLGHDTMYWYKQDSKKFLKIMFSYNNKELIINETVPNRFSPKSPDKAHLNLHINSLELGDSAVYFCASSQEAGGLVQPQHFGDGTRLSIL.

The sample holds many counts of this clonotype. CDR3 protein: CSAAEYNEQFF. For the CDR3, the DNA is TGCAGTGCTGCCGAGTACAATGAGCAGTTCTTC. The chain has TRBV20-1 and TRBJ2-1; D gene uncertain. Trimming cost V 5 bases and J 4 bases, with 6 bases left between them. Germline V gene data show CDR1 as DFQATT and CDR2 as SNEGSKA (reference sequence). This CDR3 contains 11 residues.

This clonotype was observed at least ten times. The chain uses TRBV14 and TRBJ2-7; 14 bases line up with TRBD2. CDR1 is SGHDN, CDR2 FVKESK, per germline. Trimming took 2 bases from V and 2 from J; bases not matched to a gene: 11. The CDR3 length is 19 residues. The CDR3 sequence is CASSQSPGLAGANPYEQYF. In DNA form, the CDR3 reads TGTGCCAGCAGCCAAAGCCCGGGACTAGCGGGGGCTAATCCCTACGAGCAGTACTTC.

This clonotype was seen just once. A much larger clonotype is one base distant, so this may be a read error. V and J are TRBV21-1 and TRBJ2-7; the table calls TRBD1, which could not be checked here. TRBV21-1 counts as a pseudogene. The CDR3 spans 13 residues. The CDR3 DNA is TGTGCCAGCAACCTCGGAAAGGGGAACGAGCAGTACTTC. It specifies CASNLGKGNEQYF.

This clonotype occurred a few times. The chain couples TRBV5-6 to TRBJ2-3; D uncertain. The V and J ends lost 1 base and 7 bases respectively, with 4 bases between them. Per germline, CDR1 SGHDT and CDR2 YYEEEE. The CDR3 consists of 11 residues. The CDR3 region has the DNA TGTGCCAGCAGCTTGACGAATACGCAGTATTTT. Translating it yields CASSLTNTQYF.

This clonotype has at least ten counts. This chain joins TRBV20-1 and TRBJ2-3; TRBD2 matches at 10 bases. The trim removed 3 bases at V and 2 bases at J, leaving 23 bases unmatched. Germline CDR1 is DFQATT and CDR2 is SNEGSKA (reference sequence). The CDR3 runs to 21 residues. The CDR3 DNA follows: TGCAGTGCTAGGGGTTTCGGGGATAGCGGGGGGACGGATGGTGTCACAGATACGCAGTATTTT. It codes for CSARGFGDSGGTDGVTDTQYF.

This clonotype was seen a handful of times. The chain carries TRBV3-1 and TRBJ1-5; D ambiguous. Trimming cost V 1 base and J 0 bases, with 10 bases left between them. The CDR3 covers 16 residues. Germline CDR1 is LGHDT and CDR2 is YNNKEL (reference sequence). The CDR3 loop is CASSQGERYSNQPQHF. In DNA form, the CDR3 reads TGTGCCAGCAGCCAAGGCGAAAGGTATAGCAATCAGCCCCAGCATTTT. Complete variable domain (other parts from reference TRBV3-1 and TRBJ1-5): DTAVSQTPKYLVTQMGNDKSIKCEQNLGHDTMYWYKQDSKKFLKIMFSYNNKELIINETVPNRFSPKSPDKAHLNLHINSLELGDSAVYFCASSQGERYSNQPQHFGDGTRLSIL.

Turning to this clonotype: Being one base from a much bigger clone, this may be a read error. V is TRBV5-1 and J is TRBJ2-3; D is uncertain. Germline CDR1 SGHRS, CDR2 YFSETQ. Trimming took off 1 base at V and 0 bases at J, with 6 bases between the two ends. The CDR3 sequence is 14 residues long. CDR3 nucleotide sequence: TGCGCCAGCAGCTTGACGGACAGCACAGATACGCAGTATTTT. Residues: CASSLTDSTDTQYF.

This clonotype was detected many times. The CDR3 bases are TGCAGCGTTGATCCAGGGCCGACCGGGGAGCTGTTTTTT. This gives the protein CSVDPGPTGELFF. The chain recombines TRBV29-1 with TRBJ2-2; a weak D match, TRBD1 (5 bases). Trimming cost V 3 bases and J 5 bases, with 10 bases left between them. In germline, CDR1 is SQVTM, CDR2 ANQGSEA. The CDR3 covers 13 residues.

This clonotype was detected many times. The chain uses TRBV10-3 and TRBJ2-5, with 12 bases fitting TRBD1. The V gene's germline CDR1 is ENHRY and CDR2 SYGVKD. V gave up 3 bases and J gave up 5 bases; unmatched junction bases: 4. The CDR3 extends over 15 amino acids. CDR3 coding DNA: TGTGCCATCAGTGAAGGGGACAGGGGGCAGGAGACCCAGTACTTC. Protein: CAISEGDRGQETQYF.

Many counts were recorded for this clonotype. The chain recombines TRBV24-1 with TRBJ2-2; 7 bases fit TRBD2. CDR3 size: 15 residues. V trimming: 5 bases; J trimming: 4 bases; junction bases outside the gene matches: 6. Germline loops: CDR1 KGHDR, CDR2 SFDVKD. The CDR3 is CATSVAGDLTGELFF. The CDR3 bases are TGTGCCACCAGTGTAGCGGGCGACCTCACCGGGGAGCTGTTTTTT.

This rearrangement joins TRBV28 to TRBJ2-7; D is unclear. Germline V CDR1 and CDR2: MDHEN, SYDVKM. V lost 5 bases to trimming and J lost 0 bases, with 11 bases between them. This CDR3 has 14 amino acids. The CDR3 loop reads CASSSEPTSYEQYF. Written as DNA, the CDR3 is TGTGCCAGCAGTAGCGAACCGACCTCCTACGAGCAGTACTTC.

This clonotype came up a few times. The gene calls are TRBV7-9 and TRBJ2-2; no definite D call. Germline V gives CDR1 SEHNR, CDR2 FQNEAQ (reference sequence). This CDR3 is built from 15 residues. V was clipped by 3 bases and J by 1 base, with 9 bases between them. CDR3 nucleotides: TGTGCCAGCAGCTTGTCGGATAAGAACACCGGGGAGCTGTTTTTT. Protein sequence: CASSLSDKNTGELFF.